This TCR beta chain was identified during a study of PD-1 blockade in classical Hodgkin lymphoma. The CDR3 runs 16 residues. The V end lost 6 bases, the J end lost 1 base, and 16 bases lay between the germline ends. The germline V gene encodes CDR1 WSHSY and CDR2 SAAADI. Regarding time point: cycle 4 day 1 (C4D1), after six to seven weeks of nivolumab. Every patient was affected by relapse after autologous stem cell transplantation, while exposure to brentuximab vedotin was not uniform. Data came from immunoSEQ multiplex PCR; TCRdb stores just in-frame clones and leaves some out. The table includes about 50,000 clones, about 76% detected once. Regarding the study as a whole: In newly diagnosed patients, baseline TCR diversity was reportedly below that of healthy donors.

As for this clone: The antigen remains unidentified.

The receptor comes from a human donor with classical Hodgkin lymphoma. The chain links TRBV10-2 to TRBJ1-5; perhaps TRBD1 as D (5 bases). The source was peripheral blood mononuclear cells (PBMCs), collected before the fourth cycle of nivolumab. The CDR3 sequence is CASSGGRGGSNQPQHF. CDR3 nucleotides: TGCGCCAGCAGCGGGGGACGGGGGGGGAGCAATCAGCCCCAGCATTTT.